This T cell receptor (beta chain) was obtained from a study of shared clonotypes between healthy human individuals. CD45RO-negative, CCR7-positively selected cells formed the naive CD8 fraction, excluding terminally differentiated effector memory CD45RA+ cells. Assay used: immunoSEQ multiplex PCR; TCRdb lists only in-frame clones, some missing. The sample lists a few hundred thousand clones; nearly 97% were seen once. Trimming removed 3 bases at V and 6 bases at J, with 11 bases between. The germline CDR1 and CDR2 sequences are SQVTM and ANQGSEA. The CDR3 extends over 12 amino acids. The sample was naive CD8+ T cells sorted from blood. The receptor was isolated from a woman in her twenties or thirties in good health. The V call is TRBV29-1, the J call TRBJ1-2; D gene uncertain. The CDR3 DNA sequence: TGCAGCGTTGAGGAGGGAGTCAATGGCTACACCTTC. This translates into CSVEEGVNGYTF.